Reported below is one TCR beta chain. Antigen: not known. The CDR3 covers 14 residues. The V and J ends lost 4 bases and 5 bases respectively, with 14 bases between them. Germline values: CDR1 MNHEY, CDR2 SMNVEV (reference sequence). The entry originates in a study of shared clonotypes between healthy human individuals. In the study overall: Donors had three CD4 naive, three CD4 memory, two CD8 naive and one CD8 memory plate apiece.

Terminally differentiated effector memory CD45RA+ cells were excluded from the naive CD8 cells, which were CD45RO-negative and positively selected for CCR7. Adult donors, all healthy and HIV-negative, had no recent acute infections or vaccinations. Using immunoSEQ multiplex PCR, the repertoire was profiled, and TCRdb retains in-frame clones only, with some absent. In the table there are about 2,200,000 clones, just over 90% of which are singletons. Study outcomes and limitations: With a few donors compared, around 5% of naive CD4 clonotypes were shared. Relative to clonotypes present in all four donors, those not shared had lower generation probabilities.

The chain has TRBV27 and TRBJ1-1, with D perhaps TRBD1 (6 bases). This TCR was sampled from a young man in good health. Some clones in this sample may be carry-over from other donors' samples. The specimen sequenced was naive CD8+ T cells from PBMCs. CDR3 nucleotide sequence: TGTGCCAGCAGTTGGGGGGCGGGGGGAACTGAAGCTTTCTTT. Translating it yields CASSWGAGGTEAFF.